This T cell receptor (beta chain) was retrieved from a study of response to subunit inactivated influenza vaccine. The CDR3 is 15 residues long. Trimming cost V 0 bases and J 6 bases, with 14 bases left between them. From germline, CDR1 is MNHEY and CDR2 SMNVEV (reference sequence). TCRdb re-derived calls from the RT-PCR reads in MiXCR, one entry per CDR3 protein. This sample has 800,000 to 1,000,000 distinct CDR3 sequences, with around 20% found just once. This clonotype occurred many times. What it recognizes is unknown. General study points: Seasonal influenza vaccination, on each occasion, was suggested by the authors to recruit few new T cells.

This clonotype was obtained from a man aged 50 or older who received an inactivated influenza vaccine. The sequenced sample was PBMCs from blood, obtained 5 to 6 days after vaccination. The genes are TRBV27 and TRBJ1-1, with no clear D. Here the CDR3 DNA reads TGTGCCAGCAGTTTATCGAAGCGGGCGGCCCCTGAAGCTTTCTTT. This encodes CASSLSKRAAPEAFF.